This TCR beta chain appears in the sequencing data of a study of shared clonotypes between healthy human individuals (dated by TCRdb to between 2020 and 2021). Background on the whole study: A couple of women and a few men aged 18 to 49 years were included in the cohort. For each donor, CD4 naive and CD4 memory were each given three plates, CD8 naive was given two plates, and CD8 memory was given one plate. Blood TCR repertoires of about 5 healthy adults were deeply sequenced to estimate repertoire size and the extent of clonotype sharing between individuals. Libraries were prepared and TCR repertoires were sequenced by different laboratories using diverse techniques, in order to increase sequencing depth and limit assay-specific biases. Leukapheresis yielded between about 0.85 and 9 billion PBMCs per donor.

For this clone: Its specific antigen is unknown. Within one base of it there is no much larger clone, and no base qualities were kept.

Using the deep immunoSEQ assay, TCR CDR3 regions were amplified from genomic DNA by multiplex PCR. For each cell subset, the extracted genomic DNA was distributed evenly across all wells of several immunoSEQ 96-well plates, and each plate served as one replicate. For sorted subsets, each replicate PCR was loaded with 200 ng genomic DNA, equivalent to 30,000 or so T cell genomes. Purified libraries were measured with a Qubit 3.0 fluorometer, size-checked on a Bioanalyzer 2100, and measured again with the KAPA Library Quantification kit. Each immunoSEQ 96-well plate was sequenced on its own single-read 150-cycle Illumina NextSeq 550 flow cell. Per the original workflow: The immunoSEQ output contained only junctional sequences without quality scores, so filtering could not match that applied to full-length reads. Sequences were annotated with PyIR, a Python wrapper for IgBLAST v1.9, using IMGT germline references to assign V/J genes and CDR3. Reads were removed for weak V/J assignments (E-value above 1e-6), missing CDR3, stop codons, out-of-frame junctions, or ambiguous translated residues. V3J clonotypes were defined as sequences sharing the same inferred V gene, J gene, and CDR3 amino acid sequence. To compute the percentage overlap between repertoires, the number of shared unique clonotypes was divided by the size of the smaller repertoire. Three approaches were used to assess repertoire richness: RTK rarefaction, the Chao1 estimator, and Recon v2.1 estimates of unobserved clonotypes. Generation probabilities for all TCRbeta clonotypes obtained by the gDNA method from a handful of donors were computed using OLGA. As stored in TCRdb, this immuneACCESS dataset retains in-frame rearrangements with V and J assigned. A fraction of the clones does not appear; measured against another copy, unresolved V genes explain less than half of the discrepancy, and the remainder lacks a known reason. V, J and clone size derive from that table, while D and trimming were established from the DNA sequence. A total of about 2.2 million clones appear in this sample, just under 95% of them only once. Around 1.7% of the sample belongs to the ten largest clones.

CD8 naive samples were CD45RO-negative cells positively selected for CCR7, giving a CD45RA+CCR7+ population that excluded TemRA cells. Healthy HIV-negative adults with no recently reported acute infections or vaccinations were included as donors. Every donor was a Caucasian adult living in Nashville, Tennessee, USA. Blood was collected by leukapheresis, and PBMCs were isolated by Ficoll-Histopaque density gradient centrifugation and then cryopreserved in liquid nitrogen vapor phase. Analytical flow cytometry was used to check the purity and quantity of each magnetically sorted T cell population. Each sorted fraction had its genomic DNA isolated and then quantified by UV absorbance on a Nanodrop 2000c. Broader findings and caveats from the paper: Sampling was restricted to blood, and TCR repertoires in tissue are likely to differ from TCR repertoires in blood. Estimated clonotype richness was generally larger for naive than for memory subsets. Rarefaction of sorted-subset datasets indicated incomplete sequencing despite the large sequencing depth. Pairwise subsampling led to the expectation that sequencing depth would affect the degree of clonotype sharing among donors. The small number of donors limited the genetic and exposure-history diversity represented. Compared with non-shared clonotypes, the clonotypes found in all four sorted-subset donors had higher generation probabilities. About 5% of naive CD4, 3% to 3.5% of naive CD8, approximately 2.2% of memory CD4, and over 0.35% of memory CD8 clonotypes were shared across several donors.

Per the germline V gene, SGHTA is the CDR1 and FQGNSA is the CDR2. The V and J ends are trimmed by 5 bases and 5 bases, leaving 19 bases between them. Its CDR3 holds 16 amino acids, cysteine through phenylalanine. Only the CDR3 DNA stays, 48 bases, in frame from base 1. The receptor comes from a man between 18 and 29 years old in good health. Some clones in this sample may be carry-over from other donors' samples. Sample: naive CD8+ T cells from PBMCs. This sample's cell subset or site label indicates: CD45RA+CCR7+. The sequence is built from TRBV7-2 and TRBJ2-1, and possibly TRBD2, on 5 matching bases. The nucleotide sequence reads as follows: TGTGCCAGCAGCCGCTGGGTCGAGGGATCGGACAATGAGCAGTTCTTC. This yields the protein CASSRWVEGSDNEQFF. The entire variable domain, with the stretches around the CDR3 drawn from the reference TRBV7-2 and TRBJ2-1 proteins, is GAGVSQSPSNKVTEKGKDVELRCDPISGHTALYWYRQSLGQGLEFLIYFQGNSAPDKSGLPSDRFSAERTGGSVSTLTIQRTQQEDSAVYLCASSRWVEGSDNEQFFGPGTRLTVL.